This entry describes one T cell receptor (beta chain). What it recognizes is unknown. This could be a read error, since a much larger clone is one nucleotide away. Libraries for TCR beta were made by quantitative 5'-RACE with molecular barcodes. TCRdb redid the calling of the 5' RACE reads with MiXCR, one entry per CDR3 protein. The sample records approximately 300,000 distinct CDR3 sequences, roughly 8% being singletons. The source of the sample is a study of CD8 T cells in ankylosing spondylitis. Findings and caveats of the study: There was reportedly significant enrichment of clones that were disease-linked in matched ankylosing spondylitis synovial fluid. Several highly homologous variants made up a TCR beta motif, and this motif appeared characteristic of ankylosing spondylitis blood.

The germline V and J ends were trimmed by 6 bases and 12 bases, with 15 bases remaining between them. This CDR3 has 12 amino acids. Looked up from germline, CDR1 is MDHEN and CDR2 is SYDVKM. This sequence originates from a male donor with ankylosing spondylitis. Material for sequencing was blood, either unsorted or a sorted T cell fraction (not recorded which). The chain couples TRBV28 to TRBJ2-1; D remains unclear. The CDR3 sequence is CASRGFGYVQFF. The CDR3 bases are TGTGCCAGCAGGGGTTTTGGGTACGTGCAGTTCTTC.